The entry below describes one TCR beta chain. Each donor was healthy, and each was a bone marrow donor. Amplification used 60 Vbeta primers and 13 Jbeta primers. TCRdb's table, derived via immunoSEQ multiplex PCR, lists solely in-frame clones and lacks some. The sample yields 140,000 or so clones, 65% to 85% seen once. The CDR3 totals 17 residues. Germline loops: CDR1 MDHEN, CDR2 SYDVKM. V shed 3 bases, J shed 1 base, and the junction held 6 bases outside the gene matches. This entry belongs to a study of cytomegalovirus exposure and HLA in healthy donors. The chain uses TRBV28 and TRBJ2-1; 10 bases are shared with TRBD2. This TCR came from a woman aged 40 to 50 in good health and CMV-seropositive. Sequenced: PBMCs. CDR3 protein: CASSFPGLAESYNEQFF. The CDR3 bases are TGTGCCAGCAGTTTCCCCGGACTAGCGGAGTCCTACAATGAGCAGTTCTTC.